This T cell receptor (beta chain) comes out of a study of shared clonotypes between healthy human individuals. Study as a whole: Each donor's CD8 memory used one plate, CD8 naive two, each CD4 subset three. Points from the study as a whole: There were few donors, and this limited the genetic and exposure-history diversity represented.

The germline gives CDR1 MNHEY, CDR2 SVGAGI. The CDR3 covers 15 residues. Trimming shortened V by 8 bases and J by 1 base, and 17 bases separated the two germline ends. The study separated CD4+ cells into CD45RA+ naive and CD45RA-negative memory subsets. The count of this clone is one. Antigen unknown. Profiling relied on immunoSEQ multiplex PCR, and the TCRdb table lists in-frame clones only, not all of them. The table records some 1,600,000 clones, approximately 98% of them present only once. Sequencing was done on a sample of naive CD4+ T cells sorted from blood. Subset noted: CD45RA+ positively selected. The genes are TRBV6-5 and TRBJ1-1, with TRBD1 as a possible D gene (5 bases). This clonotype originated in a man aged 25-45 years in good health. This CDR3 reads CASGGMGWANTEAFF. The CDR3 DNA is TGTGCCAGCGGGGGTATGGGCTGGGCGAACACTGAAGCTTTCTTT.